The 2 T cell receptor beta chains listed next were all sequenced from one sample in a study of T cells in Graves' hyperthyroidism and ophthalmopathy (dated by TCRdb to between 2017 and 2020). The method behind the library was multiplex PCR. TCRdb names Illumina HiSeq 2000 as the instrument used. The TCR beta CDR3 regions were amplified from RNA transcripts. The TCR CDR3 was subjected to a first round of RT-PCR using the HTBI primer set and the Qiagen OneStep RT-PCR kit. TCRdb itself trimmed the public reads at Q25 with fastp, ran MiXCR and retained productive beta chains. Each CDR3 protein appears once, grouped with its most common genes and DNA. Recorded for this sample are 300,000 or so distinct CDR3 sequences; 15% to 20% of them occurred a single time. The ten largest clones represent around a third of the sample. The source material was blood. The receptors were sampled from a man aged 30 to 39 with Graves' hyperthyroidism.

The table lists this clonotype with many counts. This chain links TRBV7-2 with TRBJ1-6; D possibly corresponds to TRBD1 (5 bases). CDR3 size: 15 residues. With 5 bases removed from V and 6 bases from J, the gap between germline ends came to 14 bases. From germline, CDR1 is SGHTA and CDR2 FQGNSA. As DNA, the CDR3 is TGTGCCAGCAGCGTATCGGGACCGATTAATTCACCCCTCCACTTT. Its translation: CASSVSGPINSPLHF. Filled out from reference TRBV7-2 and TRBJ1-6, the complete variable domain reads GAGVSQSPSNKVTEKGKDVELRCDPISGHTALYWYRQSLGQGLEFLIYFQGNSAPDKSGLPSDRFSAERTGGSVSTLTIQRTQQEDSAVYLCASSVSGPINSPLHFGNGTRLTVT.

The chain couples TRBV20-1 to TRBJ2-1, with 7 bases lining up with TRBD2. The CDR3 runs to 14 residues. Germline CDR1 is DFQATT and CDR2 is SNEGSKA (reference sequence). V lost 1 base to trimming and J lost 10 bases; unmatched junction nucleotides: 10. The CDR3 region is CSARGAGLVIEQFF. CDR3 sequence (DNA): TGCAGTGCTAGAGGAGCGGGGCTAGTAATAGAGCAGTTCTTC.